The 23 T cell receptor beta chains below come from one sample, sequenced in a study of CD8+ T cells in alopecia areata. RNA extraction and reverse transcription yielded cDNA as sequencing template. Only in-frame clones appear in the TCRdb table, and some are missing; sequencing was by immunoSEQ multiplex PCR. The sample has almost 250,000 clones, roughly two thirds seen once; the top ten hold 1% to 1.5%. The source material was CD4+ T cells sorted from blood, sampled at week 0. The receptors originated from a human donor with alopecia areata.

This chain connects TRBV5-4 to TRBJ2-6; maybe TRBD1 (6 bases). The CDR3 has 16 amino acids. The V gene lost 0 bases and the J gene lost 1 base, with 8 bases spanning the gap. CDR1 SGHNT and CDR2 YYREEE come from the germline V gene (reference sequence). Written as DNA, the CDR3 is TGTGCCAGCAGCTTGGGACAGGCGTCTGGGGCCAACGTCCTGACTTTC. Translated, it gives CASSLGQASGANVLTF.

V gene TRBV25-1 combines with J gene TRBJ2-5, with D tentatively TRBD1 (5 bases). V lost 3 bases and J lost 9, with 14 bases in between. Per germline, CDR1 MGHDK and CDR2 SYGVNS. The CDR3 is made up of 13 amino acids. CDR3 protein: CASSDPGFRAQYF. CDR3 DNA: TGTGCCAGCAGTGATCCCGGGTTCAGGGCCCAGTACTTC.

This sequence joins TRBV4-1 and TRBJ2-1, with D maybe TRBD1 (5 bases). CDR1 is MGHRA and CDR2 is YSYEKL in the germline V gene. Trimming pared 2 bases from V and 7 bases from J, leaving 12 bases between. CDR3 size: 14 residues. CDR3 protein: CASSQWGQSNEQFF. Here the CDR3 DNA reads TGCGCCAGCAGCCAATGGGGCCAATCTAATGAGCAGTTCTTC.

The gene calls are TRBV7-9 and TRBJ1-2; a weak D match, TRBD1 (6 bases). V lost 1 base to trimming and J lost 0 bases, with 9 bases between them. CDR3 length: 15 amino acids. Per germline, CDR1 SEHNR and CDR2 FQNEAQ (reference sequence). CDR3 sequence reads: CASSLETGSNYGYTF. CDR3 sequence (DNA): TGTGCCAGCAGCTTAGAGACAGGTTCTAACTATGGCTACACCTTC.

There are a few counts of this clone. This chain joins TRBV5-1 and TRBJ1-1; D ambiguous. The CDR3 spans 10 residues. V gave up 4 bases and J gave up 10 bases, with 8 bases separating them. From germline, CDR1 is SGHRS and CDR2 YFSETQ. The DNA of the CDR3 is TGCGCCAGCAGCGGGGAGGGAGCTTTCTTT. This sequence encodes CASSGEGAFF.

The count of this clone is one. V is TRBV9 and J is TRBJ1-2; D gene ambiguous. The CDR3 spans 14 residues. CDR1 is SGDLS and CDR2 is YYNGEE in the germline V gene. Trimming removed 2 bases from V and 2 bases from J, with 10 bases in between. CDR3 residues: CASSVIGQNYGYTF. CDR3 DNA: TGTGCCAGCAGCGTCATTGGGCAGAACTATGGCTACACCTTC.

CDR3 nucleotide sequence: TGTGCCAGCAGCGTAGGTACCCCTAGCACAGATACGCAGTATTTT. It translates to CASSVGTPSTDTQYF. The chain recombines TRBV9 with TRBJ2-3; D is uncertain. The CDR3 is 15 residues long. Germline-derived CDR1 and CDR2 are SGDLS and YYNGEE. Trimming removed 0 bases from V and 0 bases from J, with 8 bases in between.

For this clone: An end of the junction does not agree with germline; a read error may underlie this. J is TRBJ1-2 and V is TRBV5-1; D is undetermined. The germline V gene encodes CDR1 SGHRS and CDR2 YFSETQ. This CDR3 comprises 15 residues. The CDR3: CASRLDGVRPWGYTF. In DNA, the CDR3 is TGCGCCAGCAGGTTGGACGGAGTGAGACCTTGGGGCTACACCTTC.

The CDR3 spells CASSQNLETQYF. CDR3 coding DNA: TGTGCCAGCAGCCAGAACTTGGAGACCCAGTACTTC. The V call is TRBV25-1, the J call TRBJ2-5, with D unclear. This CDR3 region has 12 residues. V lost 6 bases and J lost 5, with 10 bases in between. CDR1 and CDR2 (germline): MGHDK, SYGVNS.

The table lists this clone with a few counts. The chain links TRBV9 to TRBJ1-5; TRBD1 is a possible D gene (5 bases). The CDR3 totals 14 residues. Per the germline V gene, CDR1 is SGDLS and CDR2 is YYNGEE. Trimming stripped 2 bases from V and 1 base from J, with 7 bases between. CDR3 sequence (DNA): TGTGCCAGCAGCGTCGGGGCGAGCAATCAGCCCCAGCATTTT. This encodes CASSVGASNQPQHF.

The CDR3 nucleotides read TGTGCCAGCAGCTTGGTCGGAGAGACCCAGTACTTC. Translated: CASSLVGETQYF. The chain links TRBV5-5 to TRBJ2-5; no clear D. V lost 0 bases and J 4 bases, leaving 4 bases between the germline ends. The CDR3 spans 12 residues. Per the germline V gene, CDR1 is SGHKS and CDR2 is YYEKEE (reference sequence).

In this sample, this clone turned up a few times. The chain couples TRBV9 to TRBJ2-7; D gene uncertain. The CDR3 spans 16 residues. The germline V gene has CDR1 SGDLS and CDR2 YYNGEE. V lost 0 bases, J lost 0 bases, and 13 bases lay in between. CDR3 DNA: TGTGCCAGCAGCGTAGTCCCTGTTCCCAGCTCCTACGAGCAGTACTTC. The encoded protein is CASSVVPVPSSYEQYF.

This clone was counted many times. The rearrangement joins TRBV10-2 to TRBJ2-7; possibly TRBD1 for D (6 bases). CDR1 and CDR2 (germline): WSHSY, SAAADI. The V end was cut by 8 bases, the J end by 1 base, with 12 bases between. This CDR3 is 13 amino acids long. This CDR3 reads CASSADSSYEQYF. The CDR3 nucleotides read TGCGCCAGCTCCGCGGACAGTTCCTACGAGCAGTACTTC.

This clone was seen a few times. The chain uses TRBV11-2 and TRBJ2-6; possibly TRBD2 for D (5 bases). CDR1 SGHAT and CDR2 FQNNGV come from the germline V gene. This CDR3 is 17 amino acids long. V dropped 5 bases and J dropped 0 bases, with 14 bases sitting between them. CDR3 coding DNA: TGTGCCAGCAGCCCCGGGATTACAAGCTCTGGGGCCAACGTCCTGACTTTC. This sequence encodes CASSPGITSSGANVLTF.

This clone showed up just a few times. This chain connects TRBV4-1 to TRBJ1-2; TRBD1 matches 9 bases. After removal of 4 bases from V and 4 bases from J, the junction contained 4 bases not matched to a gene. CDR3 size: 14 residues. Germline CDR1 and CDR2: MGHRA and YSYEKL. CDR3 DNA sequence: TGCGCCAGCAGCCGACAGGGACAGGGCTATGGCTACACCTTC. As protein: CASSRQGQGYGYTF.

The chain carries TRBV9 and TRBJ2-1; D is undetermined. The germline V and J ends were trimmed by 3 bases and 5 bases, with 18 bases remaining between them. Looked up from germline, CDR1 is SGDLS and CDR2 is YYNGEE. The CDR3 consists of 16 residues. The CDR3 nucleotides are TGTGCCAGCAGCGCCCAGAGTTTTGGTGGACACAATGAGCAGTTCTTC. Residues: CASSAQSFGGHNEQFF.

CDR3 sequence reads: CASSFQGRVDIQYF. CDR3 sequence (DNA): TGTGCCAGCAGCTTTCAGGGTAGGGTGGACATTCAGTACTTC. This rearrangement joins TRBV6-1 to TRBJ2-4; D may be TRBD1 (5 bases). V dropped 6 bases and J dropped 8 bases, with 17 bases sitting between them. Germline CDR1 reads MNHNS; CDR2 reads SASEGT. The CDR3 is made up of 14 amino acids.

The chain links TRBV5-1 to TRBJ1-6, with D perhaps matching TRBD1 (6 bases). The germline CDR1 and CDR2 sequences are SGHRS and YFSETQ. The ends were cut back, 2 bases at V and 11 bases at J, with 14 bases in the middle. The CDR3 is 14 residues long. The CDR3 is CASSFQGKEAPLHF. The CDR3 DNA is TGCGCCAGCAGCTTCCAGGGGAAGGAGGCACCCCTCCACTTT.

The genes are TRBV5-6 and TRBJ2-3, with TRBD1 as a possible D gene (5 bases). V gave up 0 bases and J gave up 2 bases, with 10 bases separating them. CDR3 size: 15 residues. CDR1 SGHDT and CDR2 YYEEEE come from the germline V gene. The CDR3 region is CASSLEAGYTDTQYF. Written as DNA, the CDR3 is TGTGCCAGCAGCTTGGAGGCAGGGTACACAGATACGCAGTATTTT.

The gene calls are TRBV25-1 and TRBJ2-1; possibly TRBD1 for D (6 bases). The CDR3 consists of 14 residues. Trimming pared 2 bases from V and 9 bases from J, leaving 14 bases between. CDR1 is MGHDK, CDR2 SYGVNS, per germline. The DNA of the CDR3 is TGTGCCAGCAGTGAAGGCCCCAGGGGTGGTGAGCAGTTCTTC. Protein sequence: CASSEGPRGGEQFF.

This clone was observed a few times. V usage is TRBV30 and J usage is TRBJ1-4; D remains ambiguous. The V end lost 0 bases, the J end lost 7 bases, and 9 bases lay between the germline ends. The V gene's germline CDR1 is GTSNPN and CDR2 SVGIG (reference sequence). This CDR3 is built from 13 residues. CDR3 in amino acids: CAWSVRTVEKLFF. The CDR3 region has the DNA TGTGCCTGGAGTGTACGAACAGTTGAAAAACTGTTTTTT.

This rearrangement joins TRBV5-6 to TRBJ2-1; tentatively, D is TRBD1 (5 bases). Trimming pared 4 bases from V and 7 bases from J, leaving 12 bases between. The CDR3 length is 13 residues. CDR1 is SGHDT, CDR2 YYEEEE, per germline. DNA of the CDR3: TGTGCCAGCAGCCTAGGCAGGGTGAATGAGCAGTTCTTC. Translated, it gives CASSLGRVNEQFF.

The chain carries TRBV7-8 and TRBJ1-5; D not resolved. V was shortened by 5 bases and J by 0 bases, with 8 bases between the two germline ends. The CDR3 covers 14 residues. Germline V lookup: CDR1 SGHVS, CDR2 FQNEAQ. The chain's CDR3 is CASSPHSSNQPQHF. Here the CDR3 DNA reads TGTGCCAGCAGCCCACACAGTAGCAATCAGCCCCAGCATTTT.